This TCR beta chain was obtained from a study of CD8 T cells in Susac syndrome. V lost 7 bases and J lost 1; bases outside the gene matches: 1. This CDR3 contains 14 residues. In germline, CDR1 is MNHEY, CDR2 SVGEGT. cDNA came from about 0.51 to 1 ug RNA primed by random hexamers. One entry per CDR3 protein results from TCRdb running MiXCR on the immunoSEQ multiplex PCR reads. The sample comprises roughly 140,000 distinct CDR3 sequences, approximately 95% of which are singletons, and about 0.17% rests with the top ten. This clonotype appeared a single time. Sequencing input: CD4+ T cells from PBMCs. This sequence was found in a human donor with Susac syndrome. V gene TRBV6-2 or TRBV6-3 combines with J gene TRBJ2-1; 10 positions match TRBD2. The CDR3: CASNSGGSYNEQFF. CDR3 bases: TGTGCCAGCAATAGCGGGGGGTCCTACAATGAGCAGTTCTTC.